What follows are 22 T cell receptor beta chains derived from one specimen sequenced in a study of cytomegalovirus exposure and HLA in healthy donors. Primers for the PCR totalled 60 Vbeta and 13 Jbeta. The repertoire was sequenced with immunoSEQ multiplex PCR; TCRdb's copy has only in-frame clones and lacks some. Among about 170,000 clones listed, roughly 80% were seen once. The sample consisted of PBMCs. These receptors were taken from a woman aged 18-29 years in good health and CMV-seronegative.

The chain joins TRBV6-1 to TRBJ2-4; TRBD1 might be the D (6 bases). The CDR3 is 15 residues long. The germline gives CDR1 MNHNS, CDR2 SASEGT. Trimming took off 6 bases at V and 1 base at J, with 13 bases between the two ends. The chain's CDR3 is CASRQGGYAKNIQYF. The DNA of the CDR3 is TGTGCCAGCAGACAGGGCGGTTATGCCAAAAACATTCAGTACTTC.

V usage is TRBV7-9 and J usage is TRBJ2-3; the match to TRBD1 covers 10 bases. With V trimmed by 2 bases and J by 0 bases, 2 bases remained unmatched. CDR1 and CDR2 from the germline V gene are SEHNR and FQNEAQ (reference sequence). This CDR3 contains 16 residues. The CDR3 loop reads CASSLQGQGSTDTQYF. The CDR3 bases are TGTGCCAGCAGCTTACAGGGACAGGGGAGCACAGATACGCAGTATTTT. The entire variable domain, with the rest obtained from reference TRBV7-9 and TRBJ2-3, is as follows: DTGVSQNPRHKITKRGQNVTFRCDPISEHNRLYWYRQTLGQGPEFLTYFQNEAQLEKSRLLSDRFSAERPKGSFSTLEIQRTEQGDSAMYLCASSLQGQGSTDTQYFGPGTRLTVL.

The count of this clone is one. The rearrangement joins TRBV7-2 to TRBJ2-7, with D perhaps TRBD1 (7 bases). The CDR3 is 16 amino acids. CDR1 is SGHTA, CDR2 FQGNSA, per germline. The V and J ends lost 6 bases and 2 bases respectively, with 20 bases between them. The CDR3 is CASSAAAGTATYEQYF. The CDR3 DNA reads TGTGCCAGCAGTGCTGCCGCGGGGACAGCAACCTACGAGCAGTACTTC.

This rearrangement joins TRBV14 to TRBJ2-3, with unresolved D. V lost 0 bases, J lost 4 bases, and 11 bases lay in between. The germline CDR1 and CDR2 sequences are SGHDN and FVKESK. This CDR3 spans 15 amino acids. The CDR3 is CASSQDYSTPDTQYF. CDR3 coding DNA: TGTGCCAGCAGCCAAGACTATAGCACTCCAGATACGCAGTATTTT.

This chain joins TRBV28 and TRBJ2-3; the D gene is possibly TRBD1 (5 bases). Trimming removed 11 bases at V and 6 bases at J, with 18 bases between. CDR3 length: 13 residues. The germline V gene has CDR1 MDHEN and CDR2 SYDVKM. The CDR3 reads CAGGTGSLDTQYF. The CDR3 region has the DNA TGTGCCGGCGGAACAGGTTCCTTGGATACGCAGTATTTT.

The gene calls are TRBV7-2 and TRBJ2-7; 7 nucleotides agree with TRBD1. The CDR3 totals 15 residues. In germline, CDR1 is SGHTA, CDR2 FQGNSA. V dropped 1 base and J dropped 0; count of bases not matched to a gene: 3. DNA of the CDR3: TGTGCCAGCAGCTTAGTGACAGGGAGCTCCTACGAGCAGTACTTC. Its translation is CASSLVTGSSYEQYF.

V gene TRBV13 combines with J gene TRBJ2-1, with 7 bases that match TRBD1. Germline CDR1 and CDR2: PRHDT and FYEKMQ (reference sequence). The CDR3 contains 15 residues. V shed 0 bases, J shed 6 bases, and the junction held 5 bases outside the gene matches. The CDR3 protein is CASSLGMGQFNEQFF. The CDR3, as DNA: TGTGCCAGCAGCTTAGGCATGGGACAGTTCAATGAGCAGTTCTTC.

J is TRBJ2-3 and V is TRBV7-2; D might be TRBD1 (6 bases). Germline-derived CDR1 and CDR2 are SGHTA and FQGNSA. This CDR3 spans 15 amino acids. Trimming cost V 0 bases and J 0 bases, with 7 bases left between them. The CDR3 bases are TGTGCCAGCAGCTTAGCCAGGGGAAGCACAGATACGCAGTATTTT. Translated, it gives CASSLARGSTDTQYF.

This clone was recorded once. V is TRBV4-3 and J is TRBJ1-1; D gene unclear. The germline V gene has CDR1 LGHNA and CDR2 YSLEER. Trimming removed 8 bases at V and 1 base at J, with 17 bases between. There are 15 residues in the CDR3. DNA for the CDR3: TGCGCCAGCGGAACCTTATCGCCGGGGAACACTGAAGCTTTCTTT. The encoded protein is CASGTLSPGNTEAFF.

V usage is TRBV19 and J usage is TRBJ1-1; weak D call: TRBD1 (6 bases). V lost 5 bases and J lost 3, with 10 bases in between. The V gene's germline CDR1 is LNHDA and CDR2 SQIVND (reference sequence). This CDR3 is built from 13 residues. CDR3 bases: TGTGCCAGTAGTCCGGGGGGCCACACTGAAGCTTTCTTT. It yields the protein CASSPGGHTEAFF. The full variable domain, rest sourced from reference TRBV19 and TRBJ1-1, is DGGITQSPKYLFRKEGQNVTLSCEQNLNHDAMYWYRQDPGQGLRLIYYSQIVNDFQKGDIAEGYSVSREKKESFPLTVTSAQKNPTAFYLCASSPGGHTEAFFGQGTRLTVV.

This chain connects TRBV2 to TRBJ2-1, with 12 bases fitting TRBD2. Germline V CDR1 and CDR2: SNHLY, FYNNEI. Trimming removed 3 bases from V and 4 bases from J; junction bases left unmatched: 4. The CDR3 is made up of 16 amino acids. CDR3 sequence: CASSDRTSGVYNEQFF. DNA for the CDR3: TGTGCCAGCAGTGATCGGACTAGCGGGGTTTACAATGAGCAGTTCTTC.

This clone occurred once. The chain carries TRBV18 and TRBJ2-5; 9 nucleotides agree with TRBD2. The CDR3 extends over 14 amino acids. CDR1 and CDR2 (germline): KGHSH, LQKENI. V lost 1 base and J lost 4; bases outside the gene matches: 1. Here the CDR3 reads CASSPLAGVETQYF. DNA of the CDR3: TGTGCCAGCTCACCACTAGCGGGAGTAGAGACCCAGTACTTC.

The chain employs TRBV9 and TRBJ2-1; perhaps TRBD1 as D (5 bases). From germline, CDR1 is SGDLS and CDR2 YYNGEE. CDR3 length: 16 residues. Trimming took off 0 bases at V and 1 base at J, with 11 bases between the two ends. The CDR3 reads CASSVVRTGSYNEQFF. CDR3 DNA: TGTGCCAGCAGCGTAGTGCGTACAGGTTCCTACAATGAGCAGTTCTTC.

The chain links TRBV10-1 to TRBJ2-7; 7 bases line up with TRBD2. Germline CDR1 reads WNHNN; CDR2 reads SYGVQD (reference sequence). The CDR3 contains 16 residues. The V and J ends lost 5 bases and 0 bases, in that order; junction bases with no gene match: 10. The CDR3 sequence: CASSPFGRGSSYEQYF. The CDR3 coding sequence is TGCGCCAGCAGTCCCTTTGGGCGGGGGTCCTCCTACGAGCAGTACTTC.

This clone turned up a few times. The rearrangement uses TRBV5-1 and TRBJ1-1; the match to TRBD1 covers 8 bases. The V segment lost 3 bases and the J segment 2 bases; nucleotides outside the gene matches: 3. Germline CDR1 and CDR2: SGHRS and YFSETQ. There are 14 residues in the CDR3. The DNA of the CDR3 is TGCGCCAGCAGCTGGGGACAGGTCAACACTGAAGCTTTCTTT. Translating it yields CASSWGQVNTEAFF.

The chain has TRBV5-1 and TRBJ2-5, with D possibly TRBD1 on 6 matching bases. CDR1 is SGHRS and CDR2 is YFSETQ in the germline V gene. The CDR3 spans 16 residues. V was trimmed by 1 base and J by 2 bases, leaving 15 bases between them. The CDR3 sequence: CASSLFPRGVQETQYF. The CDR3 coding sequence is TGCGCCAGCAGCTTGTTCCCCAGGGGAGTACAAGAGACCCAGTACTTC.

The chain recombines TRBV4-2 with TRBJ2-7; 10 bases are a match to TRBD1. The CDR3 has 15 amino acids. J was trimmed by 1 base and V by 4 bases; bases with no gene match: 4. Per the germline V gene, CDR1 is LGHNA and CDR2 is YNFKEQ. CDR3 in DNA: TGTGCCAGCAGCCGCGGGACAGGGGCGTCCTACGAGCAGTACTTC. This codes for CASSRGTGASYEQYF.

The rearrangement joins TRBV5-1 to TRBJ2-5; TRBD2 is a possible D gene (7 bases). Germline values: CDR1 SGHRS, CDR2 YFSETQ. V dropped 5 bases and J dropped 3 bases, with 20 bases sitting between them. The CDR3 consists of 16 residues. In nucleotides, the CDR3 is TGCGCCAGCAGTAATGGAGTCGGGGGGCGCGAAGAGACCCAGTACTTC. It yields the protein CASSNGVGGREETQYF.

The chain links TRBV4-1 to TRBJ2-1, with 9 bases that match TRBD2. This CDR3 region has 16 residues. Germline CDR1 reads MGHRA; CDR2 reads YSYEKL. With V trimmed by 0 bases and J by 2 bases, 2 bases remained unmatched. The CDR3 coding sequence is TGCGCCAGCAGCCAAGATCTAGCGGGAACCTACAATGAGCAGTTCTTC. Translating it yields CASSQDLAGTYNEQFF.

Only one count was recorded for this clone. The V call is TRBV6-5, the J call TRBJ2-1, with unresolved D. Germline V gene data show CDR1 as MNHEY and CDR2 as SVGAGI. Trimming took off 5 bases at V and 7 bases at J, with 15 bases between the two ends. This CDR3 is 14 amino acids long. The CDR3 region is CASSRDPRVNEQFF. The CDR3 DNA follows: TGTGCCAGCAGTAGAGACCCACGGGTTAATGAGCAGTTCTTC.

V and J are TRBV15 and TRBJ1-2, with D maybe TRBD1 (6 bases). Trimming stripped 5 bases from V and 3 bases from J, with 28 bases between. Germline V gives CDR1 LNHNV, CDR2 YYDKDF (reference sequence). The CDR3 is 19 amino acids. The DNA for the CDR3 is TGTGCCACCAGCCCGGGGTTTGTGGGGGCGCACAAGGGGCACTATGGCTACACCTTC. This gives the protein CATSPGFVGAHKGHYGYTF. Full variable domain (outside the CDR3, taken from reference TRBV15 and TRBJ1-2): DAMVIQNPRYQVTQFGKPVTLSCSQTLNHNVMYWYQQKSSQAPKLLFHYYDKDFNNEADTPDNFQSRRPNTSFCFLDIRSPGLGDTAMYLCATSPGFVGAHKGHYGYTFGSGTRLTVV.

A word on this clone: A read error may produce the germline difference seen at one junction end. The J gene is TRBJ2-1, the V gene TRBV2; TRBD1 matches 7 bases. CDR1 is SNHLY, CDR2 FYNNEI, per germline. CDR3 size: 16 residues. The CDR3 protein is CASRLRALGGYDEQFF. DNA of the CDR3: TGTGCCAGCCGCCTTAGGGCCCTAGGGGGCTACGATGAGCAGTTCTTC.